A selection of T cell receptor beta chains follows, all from one sample in a study of T cell changes during pregnancy in multiple sclerosis. The table came from immunoSEQ multiplex PCR; TCRdb's copy has only in-frame clones and leaves some out. The table has roughly 20,000 clones, roughly nine tenths seen once. The source was CD8+ T cells from peripheral blood mononuclear cells, collected in the third trimester of pregnancy. These receptor sequences come from a female donor in good health, enrolled as a control in a pregnancy study. Each CDR3 is given with its conserved first and last residue. D genes are given only for firm matches. Expanded clones are given a class, and other clones once, few, many or no size at all.

d_call: NA
clone_size: NA
j_call: TRBJ2-7
cdr3_length: 15
v_call: TRBV4-1
cdr3_aa: CASSQVALVIYEQYF
cdr3_nt: TGCGCCAGCAGCCAAGTCGCGCTCGTAATCTACGAGCAGTACTTC

d_call: TRBD2
clone_size: NA
j_call: TRBJ2-1
cdr3_length: 18
v_call: TRBV13
cdr3_aa: CASSLAVGSLAGRGEQFF
cdr3_nt: TGTGCCAGCAGCTTAGCAGTAGGTTCGCTAGCGGGGAGGGGTGAGCAGTTCTTC

d_call: NA
clone_size: NA
j_call: TRBJ2-7
cdr3_length: 16
v_call: TRBV7-9
cdr3_aa: CASSPGRQVSSYEQYF
cdr3_nt: TGTGCCAGCAGCCCAGGAAGGCAGGTCTCATCCTACGAGCAGTACTTC

d_call: NA
clone_size: NA
j_call: TRBJ2-5
cdr3_length: 12
v_call: TRBV15
cdr3_aa: CATSLSGETQYF
cdr3_nt: TGTGCCACCAGCCTCTCGGGGGAGACCCAGTACTTC

d_call: NA
clone_size: NA
j_call: TRBJ2-7
cdr3_length: 14
v_call: TRBV19
cdr3_aa: CASSWAGYEYEQYF
cdr3_nt: TGTGCCAGTAGTTGGGCAGGGTATGAGTACGAGCAGTACTTC

d_call: TRBD2
clone_size: NA
j_call: TRBJ2-3
cdr3_length: 14
v_call: TRBV27
cdr3_aa: CASSLLAGRHTQYF
cdr3_nt: TGTGCCAGCAGTTTACTAGCGGGACGCCATACGCAGTATTTT

d_call: NA
clone_size: NA
j_call: TRBJ1-4
cdr3_length: 12
v_call: TRBV5-5
cdr3_aa: CASSSTDEKLFF
cdr3_nt: TGTGCCAGCAGCTCCACGGATGAAAAACTGTTTTTT

d_call: TRBD1
clone_size: once
j_call: TRBJ2-3
cdr3_length: 15
v_call: TRBV4-2
cdr3_aa: CASSQEGQRTDTQYF
cdr3_nt: TGTGCCAGCAGCCAAGAGGGACAGCGCACAGATACGCAGTATTTT

d_call: NA
clone_size: NA
j_call: TRBJ2-3
cdr3_length: 15
v_call: TRBV28
cdr3_aa: CASSLGQFSTDTQYF
cdr3_nt: TGTGCCAGCAGCCTCGGACAGTTTAGCACAGATACGCAGTATTTT

d_call: TRBD1
clone_size: once
j_call: TRBJ2-7
cdr3_length: 14
v_call: TRBV6-5
cdr3_aa: CASSPGTGVYEQYF
cdr3_nt: TGTGCCAGCAGTCCCGGGACAGGGGTCTACGAGCAGTACTTC

d_call: NA
clone_size: NA
j_call: TRBJ2-1
cdr3_length: 15
v_call: TRBV7-8
cdr3_aa: CASFRDSLDLNEQFF
cdr3_nt: TGTGCCAGCTTTCGAGACAGCTTGGACCTCAATGAGCAGTTCTTC

d_call: TRBD1
clone_size: NA
j_call: TRBJ2-7
cdr3_length: 14
v_call: TRBV27
cdr3_aa: CASSGQGPDYEQYF
cdr3_nt: TGTGCCAGCAGTGGACAGGGACCCGACTACGAGCAGTACTTC

d_call: NA
clone_size: few
j_call: TRBJ1-1
cdr3_length: 12
v_call: TRBV29-1
cdr3_aa: CSVVGLLPEAFF
cdr3_nt: TGCAGCGTTGTGGGTTTACTACCTGAAGCTTTCTTT

d_call: NA
clone_size: NA
j_call: TRBJ2-7
cdr3_length: 14
v_call: TRBV6-5
cdr3_aa: CASSYGDGAYEQYF
cdr3_nt: TGTGCCAGCAGTTACGGCGACGGGGCCTACGAGCAGTACTTC

d_call: TRBD2
clone_size: once
j_call: TRBJ2-1
cdr3_length: 15
v_call: TRBV5-6
cdr3_aa: CASSLTSGGAAEQFF
cdr3_nt: TGTGCCAGCAGCCTAACTAGCGGGGGGGCCGCTGAGCAGTTCTTC

d_call: NA
clone_size: NA
j_call: TRBJ1-3
cdr3_length: 15
v_call: TRBV7-9
cdr3_aa: CASSLWESSGNTIYF
cdr3_nt: TGTGCCAGCAGCTTATGGGAGAGCTCTGGAAACACCATATATTTT

d_call: NA
clone_size: NA
j_call: TRBJ2-3
cdr3_length: 15
v_call: TRBV27
cdr3_aa: CASNLLGGQTDTQYF
cdr3_nt: TGTGCCAGCAACTTACTCGGGGGTCAGACAGATACGCAGTATTTT

d_call: TRBD2
clone_size: NA
j_call: TRBJ2-3
cdr3_length: 20
v_call: TRBV7-3
cdr3_aa: CASSLNGRGAGGLNTDTQYF
cdr3_nt: TGTGCCAGCAGCTTAAATGGCAGGGGAGCGGGGGGGCTAAACACAGATACGCAGTATTTT

d_call: NA
clone_size: once
j_call: TRBJ2-1
cdr3_length: 15
v_call: TRBV27
cdr3_aa: CASSFTGLLRNEQFF
cdr3_nt: TGTGCCAGCAGTTTTACTGGACTTCTGCGGAATGAGCAGTTCTTC

d_call: TRBD1
clone_size: NA
j_call: TRBJ2-5
cdr3_length: 15
v_call: TRBV6-5
cdr3_aa: CASSPLPGQDVTQYF
cdr3_nt: TGTGCCAGCAGTCCCCTTCCGGGACAGGATGTGACCCAGTACTTC

d_call: TRBD2
clone_size: NA
j_call: TRBJ2-5
cdr3_length: 16
v_call: TRBV11-2
cdr3_aa: CASSLGLLAVAETQYF
cdr3_nt: TGTGCCAGCAGCTTAGGCTTACTAGCGGTTGCGGAGACCCAGTACTTC

d_call: TRBD1
clone_size: NA
j_call: TRBJ2-1
cdr3_length: 14
v_call: TRBV27
cdr3_aa: CASSTGVTYNEQFF
cdr3_nt: TGTGCCAGCAGTACAGGGGTAACCTACAATGAGCAGTTCTTC

d_call: NA
clone_size: NA
j_call: TRBJ2-5
cdr3_length: 13
v_call: TRBV29-1
cdr3_aa: CSVETREAETQYF
cdr3_nt: TGCAGCGTTGAAACTAGAGAGGCGGAGACCCAGTACTTC

d_call: NA
clone_size: NA
j_call: TRBJ1-1
cdr3_length: 14
v_call: TRBV30
cdr3_aa: CAWSPGVQNTEAFF
cdr3_nt: TGTGCCTGGAGTCCGGGGGTACAGAACACTGAAGCTTTCTTT

d_call: NA
clone_size: NA
j_call: TRBJ2-5
cdr3_length: 14
v_call: TRBV14
cdr3_aa: CASSQVWGRKTQYF
cdr3_nt: TGTGCCAGCAGCCAAGTATGGGGCCGGAAGACCCAGTACTTC

d_call: NA
clone_size: once
j_call: TRBJ2-1
cdr3_length: 13
v_call: TRBV29-1
cdr3_aa: CSVMTVEYNEQFF
cdr3_nt: TGCAGCGTTATGACAGTGGAGTACAATGAGCAGTTCTTC

d_call: TRBD2
clone_size: NA
j_call: TRBJ2-1
cdr3_length: 15
v_call: TRBV29-1
cdr3_aa: CSVEGASGGHNEQFF
cdr3_nt: TGCAGCGTTGAAGGGGCTAGCGGAGGTCACAATGAGCAGTTCTTC

d_call: TRBD2
clone_size: NA
j_call: TRBJ2-3
cdr3_length: 15
v_call: TRBV6-4
cdr3_aa: CASSESSGNTDTQYF
cdr3_nt: TGTGCCAGCAGTGAAAGTAGCGGGAACACAGATACGCAGTATTTT

d_call: TRBD2
clone_size: NA
j_call: TRBJ2-1
cdr3_length: 14
v_call: TRBV6-5
cdr3_aa: CASSVGLSPNEQFF
cdr3_nt: TGTGCCAGCAGTGTGGGACTAAGCCCAAATGAGCAGTTCTTC

d_call: NA
clone_size: NA
j_call: TRBJ1-2
cdr3_length: 15
v_call: TRBV2
cdr3_aa: CASSEEVDSLSGYTF
cdr3_nt: TGTGCCAGCAGTGAAGAGGTTGACTCCCTGTCGGGCTACACCTTC

d_call: NA
clone_size: NA
j_call: TRBJ2-1
cdr3_length: 12
v_call: TRBV13
cdr3_aa: CASNLQGNEQFF
cdr3_nt: TGTGCCAGCAACCTCCAGGGGAATGAGCAGTTCTTC

d_call: NA
clone_size: NA
j_call: TRBJ1-4
cdr3_length: 15
v_call: TRBV10-3
cdr3_aa: CAISESGGLHEKLFF
cdr3_nt: TGTGCCATCAGTGAGTCGGGGGGGCTCCATGAAAAACTGTTTTTT

d_call: NA
clone_size: NA
j_call: TRBJ1-1
cdr3_length: 15
v_call: TRBV7-9
cdr3_aa: CASSSQVPFFAEAFF
cdr3_nt: TGTGCCAGCAGCTCGCAGGTGCCCTTTTTCGCTGAAGCTTTCTTT

d_call: NA
clone_size: NA
j_call: TRBJ2-7
cdr3_length: 14
v_call: TRBV27
cdr3_aa: CASSLAGTYYEQYF
cdr3_nt: TGTGCCAGCAGTTTAGCAGGGACTTACTACGAGCAGTACTTC

d_call: TRBD1
clone_size: NA
j_call: TRBJ1-1
cdr3_length: 19
v_call: TRBV14
cdr3_aa: CASSQELPGQGAVWTEAFF
cdr3_nt: TGTGCCAGCAGCCAAGAGCTCCCGGGACAGGGGGCAGTCTGGACTGAAGCTTTCTTT

d_call: NA
clone_size: NA
j_call: TRBJ1-2
cdr3_length: 14
v_call: TRBV6-5
cdr3_aa: CASSTVAYNYGYTF
cdr3_nt: TGTGCCAGCAGTACAGTGGCCTATAACTATGGCTACACCTTC

d_call: TRBD1
clone_size: NA
j_call: TRBJ1-4
cdr3_length: 14
v_call: TRBV19
cdr3_aa: CASSIIPEVDRLFF
cdr3_nt: TGTGCCAGTAGTATAATCCCGGAAGTGGACAGGCTGTTTTTT

d_call: NA
clone_size: NA
j_call: TRBJ1-5
cdr3_length: 15
v_call: TRBV18
cdr3_aa: CASSPPSGAGQPQHF
cdr3_nt: TGTGCCAGCTCACCACCCTCAGGGGCGGGTCAGCCCCAGCATTTT

d_call: NA
clone_size: few
j_call: TRBJ2-5
cdr3_length: 12
v_call: TRBV6-5
cdr3_aa: CASSFFSGPQYF
cdr3_nt: TGTGCCAGCAGTTTTTTCTCCGGTCCCCAGTACTTC

d_call: NA
clone_size: NA
j_call: TRBJ2-2
cdr3_length: 14
v_call: TRBV6-4
cdr3_aa: CASSEGASTGELFF
cdr3_nt: TGTGCCAGCAGTGAGGGGGCTAGTACCGGGGAGCTGTTTTTT

d_call: NA
clone_size: few
j_call: TRBJ2-5
cdr3_length: 11
v_call: TRBV7-9
cdr3_aa: CASSFGETQYF
cdr3_nt: TGTGCCAGCAGCTTCGGAGAGACCCAGTACTTC

d_call: NA
clone_size: NA
j_call: TRBJ1-1
cdr3_length: 15
v_call: TRBV7-9
cdr3_aa: CASSERTEMNTEAFF
cdr3_nt: TGTGCCAGCAGCGAACGGACAGAAATGAACACTGAAGCTTTCTTT

d_call: TRBD1
clone_size: NA
j_call: TRBJ2-3
cdr3_length: 18
v_call: TRBV7-9
cdr3_aa: CASSGRQGAALLTDTQYF
cdr3_nt: TGTGCCAGCAGCGGCAGACAGGGGGCGGCTCTTCTCACAGATACGCAGTATTTT

d_call: NA
clone_size: NA
j_call: TRBJ2-3
cdr3_length: 14
v_call: TRBV10-3
cdr3_aa: CAISESPGADTQYF
cdr3_nt: TGTGCCATCAGTGAGTCCCCGGGAGCAGATACGCAGTATTTT

d_call: NA
clone_size: NA
j_call: TRBJ1-1
cdr3_length: 14
v_call: TRBV27
cdr3_aa: CASRRRGLNTEAFF
cdr3_nt: TGTGCCAGCAGACGACGCGGGCTGAACACTGAAGCTTTCTTT

d_call: NA
clone_size: once
j_call: TRBJ2-7
cdr3_length: 13
v_call: TRBV29-1
cdr3_aa: CSVVSGFSYEQYF
cdr3_nt: TGCAGCGTTGTCTCCGGTTTCTCCTACGAGCAGTACTTC

d_call: NA
clone_size: once
j_call: TRBJ2-1
cdr3_length: 14
v_call: TRBV5-6
cdr3_aa: CASSVPGLFNEQFF
cdr3_nt: TGTGCCAGCAGCGTACCGGGACTCTTCAATGAGCAGTTCTTC